This T cell receptor (beta chain) emerged from a study of monozygotic twins with inflammatory bowel disease. Study results and limitations: Different T cell subtypes could not be distinguished. TCRbeta diversity (inverse Simpson) was lower in IBD patients than in healthy co-twins. Especially with disease activity, IBD patients shared fewer clonotypes with others than healthy twins did.

Worth noting for this clonotype: The target antigen is unknown.

For every donor, one blood sample of approximately 2.5 ml was drawn. TCRdb reworked the 5' RACE reads into one entry per CDR3 protein, no DNA. Recorded for this sample: some 440,000 distinct CDR3 sequences. This clonotype was obtained from a human donor with ulcerative colitis or Crohn's disease, or a healthy co-twin of an affected twin (not recorded which). The sequencing sample was made of blood.

The CDR3 sequence is CASSTPVAYEQYF. The rearrangement joins TRBV7-8 to TRBJ2-7. CDR3 size: 13 residues. Germline V gene lookup returns CDR1 SGHVS and CDR2 FQNEAQ.